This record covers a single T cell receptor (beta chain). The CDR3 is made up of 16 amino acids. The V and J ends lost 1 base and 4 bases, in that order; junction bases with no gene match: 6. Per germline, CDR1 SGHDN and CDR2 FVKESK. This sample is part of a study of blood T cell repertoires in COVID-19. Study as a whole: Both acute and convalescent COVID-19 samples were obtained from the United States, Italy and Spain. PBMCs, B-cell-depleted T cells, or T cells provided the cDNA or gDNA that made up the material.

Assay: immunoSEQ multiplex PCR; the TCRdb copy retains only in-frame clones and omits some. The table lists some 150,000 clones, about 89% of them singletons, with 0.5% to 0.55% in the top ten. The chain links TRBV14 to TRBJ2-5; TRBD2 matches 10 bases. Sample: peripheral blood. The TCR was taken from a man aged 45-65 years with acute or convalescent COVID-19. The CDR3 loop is CASSQGRRLAGETQYF. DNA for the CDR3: TGTGCCAGCAGCCAAGGACGCCGACTAGCGGGAGAGACCCAGTACTTC.